These T cell receptor beta chains were read from a single sample in a study of glioma-infiltrating T cells. A single record per CDR3 protein comes from TCRdb applying MiXCR to the multiplex PCR reads. The table includes tens of thousands of distinct CDR3 sequences, roughly 39% detected once. The sequenced sample was glioma tissue, nonneoplastic brain tissue, or PBMCs (not recorded which). Receptors originate from a human donor with low-grade glioma or glioblastoma, undergoing nonglioma brain surgery, or in good health (not recorded which). Each CDR3 is given with its conserved first and last residue. A D gene is named only where the DNA matches it firmly. Size values are once, few and many counts, or a class for expanded clones, and some rows have none.

abundance: many; d_gene: -; j_gene: TRBJ1-1; v_gene: TRBV7-2; CDR3aa: CASSFKGSGTEAFF; CDR3nt: TGTGCCAGCAGCTTTAAAGGCTCGGGGACTGAAGCTTTCTTT
abundance: many; d_gene: -; j_gene: TRBJ2-5; v_gene: TRBV10-3; CDR3aa: CAISDKREQETQYF; CDR3nt: TGTGCCATCAGTGACAAGCGAGAACAAGAGACCCAGTACTTC
abundance: many; d_gene: -; j_gene: TRBJ2-2; v_gene: TRBV5-4; CDR3aa: CASSLNSGELFF; CDR3nt: TGTGCCAGCAGCTTGAATTCCGGGGAGCTGTTTTTT
abundance: many; d_gene: -; j_gene: TRBJ1-1; v_gene: TRBV4-3; CDR3aa: CASSHRRQNTEAFF; CDR3nt: TGCGCCAGCAGCCACCGACGACAGAACACTGAAGCTTTCTTT
abundance: -; d_gene: -; j_gene: TRBJ2-1; v_gene: TRBV19; CDR3aa: CASSIDSSYKQFF; CDR3nt: TGTGCCAGTAGTATAGACAGCTCCTATAAGCAGTTCTTC
abundance: many; d_gene: -; j_gene: TRBJ2-1; v_gene: TRBV2; CDR3aa: CAAGYNEQFF; CDR3nt: TGTGCCGCAGGCTACAATGAGCAGTTCTTC
abundance: -; d_gene: -; j_gene: TRBJ2-7; v_gene: TRBV27; CDR3aa: CASSLGETYEQYF; CDR3nt: TGTGCCAGCAGTTTAGGAGAGACCTACGAGCAGTACTTC
abundance: few; d_gene: TRBD1; j_gene: TRBJ2-3; v_gene: TRBV29-1; CDR3aa: CSVMSRDRGLPDTQYF; CDR3nt: TGCAGCGTGATGAGCCGGGACAGGGGGCTTCCAGATACGCAGTATTTT
abundance: many; d_gene: -; j_gene: TRBJ1-5; v_gene: TRBV7-3; CDR3aa: CASSLMDGQPQHF; CDR3nt: TGTGCCAGCAGCTTAATGGATGGTCAGCCCCAGCATTTT
abundance: once; d_gene: -; j_gene: TRBJ1-4; v_gene: TRBV12-3/TRBV12-4; CDR3aa: CASTDLLSAEKLFF; CDR3nt: TGTGCCAGCACGGACCTCCTTAGTGCTGAAAAACTGTTTTTT
abundance: many; d_gene: -; j_gene: TRBJ2-1; v_gene: TRBV6-4; CDR3aa: CASSTTGRGLNEQFF; CDR3nt: TGTGCCAGCAGTACAACAGGGCGGGGGTTGAATGAGCAGTTCTTC
abundance: -; d_gene: TRBD2; j_gene: TRBJ2-3; v_gene: TRBV20-1; CDR3aa: CSAPASGRTYTQYF; CDR3nt: TGCAGTGCGCCAGCTAGCGGGCGCACATATACGCAGTATTTT
abundance: many; d_gene: TRBD1; j_gene: TRBJ1-1; v_gene: TRBV20-1; CDR3aa: CSALDRGRRAFF; CDR3nt: TGCAGTGCATTGGACAGGGGTCGACGGGCTTTCTTT
abundance: -; d_gene: -; j_gene: TRBJ2-1; v_gene: TRBV20-1; CDR3aa: CSAINGLPEQFF; CDR3nt: TGCAGTGCTATTAACGGACTACCGGAGCAGTTCTTT
abundance: many; d_gene: -; j_gene: TRBJ1-3; v_gene: TRBV7-9; CDR3aa: CASSSQSSGNTIYF; CDR3nt: TGTGCCAGCAGCTCGCAAAGCTCTGGAAACACCATATATTTT
abundance: -; d_gene: -; j_gene: TRBJ2-1; v_gene: TRBV6-2/TRBV6-3; CDR3aa: CACSDLMAAVVNNEQFF; CDR3nt: TGTGCCTGCAGTGACTTGATGGCGGCGGTGGTAAACAATGAGCAGTTCTTC
abundance: many; d_gene: TRBD2; j_gene: TRBJ2-7; v_gene: TRBV7-2; CDR3aa: CASSPGLAGVREQYF; CDR3nt: TGTGCCAGCAGCCCTGGACTAGCGGGAGTTCGGGAGCAGTACTTC
abundance: few; d_gene: TRBD1; j_gene: TRBJ2-1; v_gene: TRBV29-1; CDR3aa: CSVGRQGAGEQFF; CDR3nt: TGCAGCGTTGGTAGGCAGGGGGCGGGTGAGCAGTTCTTC
abundance: -; d_gene: -; j_gene: TRBJ2-6; v_gene: TRBV28; CDR3aa: CASSGTRAGANVLTF; CDR3nt: TGCGCCAGCAGTGGGACAAGGGCCGGGGCCAACGTCCTGACTTTC
abundance: many; d_gene: -; j_gene: TRBJ2-3; v_gene: TRBV12-3/TRBV12-4; CDR3aa: CASSLSFWTQYF; CDR3nt: TGTGCCAGCAGTTTAAGTTTTTGGACGCAGTATTTT
abundance: once; d_gene: TRBD2; j_gene: TRBJ2-1; v_gene: TRBV6-5; CDR3aa: CASSFASGGTQGAYNEQFF; CDR3nt: TGTGCCAGCAGTTTCGCTAGCGGGGGGACACAGGGTGCCTACAATGAGCAGTTCTTC
abundance: -; d_gene: TRBD1; j_gene: TRBJ2-5; v_gene: TRBV5-6; CDR3aa: CASSTGQGTFGTQYF; CDR3nt: TGTGCCAGCAGCACCGGACAGGGGACGTTCGGGACCCAGTACTTC
abundance: many; d_gene: -; j_gene: TRBJ1-1; v_gene: TRBV14; CDR3aa: CASSQVRGNTEAFF; CDR3nt: TGTGCCAGCAGCCAAGTTAGGGGGAACACTGAAGCTTTCTTT
abundance: many; d_gene: -; j_gene: TRBJ2-7; v_gene: TRBV5-1; CDR3aa: CASSLVQGGRQYF; CDR3nt: TGCGCCAGCAGCTTGGTACAGGGAGGCAGGCAGTACTTC
abundance: many; d_gene: TRBD1; j_gene: TRBJ1-2; v_gene: TRBV3-1; CDR3aa: CASSQVQTGTSYGYTF; CDR3nt: TGTGCCAGCAGCCAAGTTCAGACAGGGACCTCCTATGGCTACACCTTC
abundance: -; d_gene: TRBD2; j_gene: TRBJ2-5; v_gene: TRBV29-1; CDR3aa: CSVETGGRQETQYF; CDR3nt: TGCAGCGTTGAAACGGGGGGGCGCCAAGAGACCCAGTACTTC
abundance: many; d_gene: -; j_gene: TRBJ1-1; v_gene: TRBV7-9; CDR3aa: CASSLDRGVTEAFF; CDR3nt: TGTGCCAGCAGCTTAGATCGGGGGGTTACTGAAGCTTTCTTT
abundance: many; d_gene: TRBD1; j_gene: TRBJ2-3; v_gene: TRBV20-1; CDR3aa: CSAPIGQGARDTQYF; CDR3nt: TGCAGTGCTCCTATCGGACAGGGGGCTAGAGATACGCAGTATTTT
abundance: many; d_gene: TRBD2; j_gene: TRBJ2-1; v_gene: TRBV25-1; CDR3aa: CASSESHREGPYNEQFF; CDR3nt: TGTGCCAGCAGTGAATCCCACCGGGAGGGCCCCTACAATGAGCAGTTCTTC
abundance: many; d_gene: -; j_gene: TRBJ2-4; v_gene: TRBV2; CDR3aa: CASSGTPVIAKNIQYF; CDR3nt: TGTGCCAGCAGCGGGACACCTGTTATAGCCAAAAACATTCAGTACTTC
abundance: -; d_gene: -; j_gene: TRBJ2-1; v_gene: TRBV6-1; CDR3aa: CASREGTLSSYEQFF; CDR3nt: TGTGCCAGCAGAGAGGGTACTCTATCCTCCTATGAGCAGTTCTTC
abundance: many; d_gene: -; j_gene: TRBJ2-3; v_gene: TRBV20-1; CDR3aa: CSASGVGADTQYF; CDR3nt: TGCAGTGCTTCAGGCGTAGGCGCAGATACGCAGTATTTT
abundance: -; d_gene: TRBD1; j_gene: TRBJ1-5; v_gene: TRBV4-1; CDR3aa: CASRLDRSNQPQHF; CDR3nt: TGCGCCAGCAGATTGGACAGGAGCAATCAGCCCCAGCATTTT
abundance: -; d_gene: -; j_gene: TRBJ2-1; v_gene: TRBV27; CDR3aa: CASSFLVGGSPGEQFF; CDR3nt: TGTGCCAGCAGTTTCTTAGTCGGGGGCTCCCCCGGTGAGCAGTTCTTC
abundance: many; d_gene: TRBD1; j_gene: TRBJ2-7; v_gene: TRBV6-2/TRBV6-3; CDR3aa: CASSPTGTGSSREQYF; CDR3nt: TGTGCCAGCAGCCCGACTGGGACAGGGTCAAGCCGCGAGCAGTACTTC
abundance: many; d_gene: TRBD2; j_gene: TRBJ2-1; v_gene: TRBV6-2/TRBV6-3; CDR3aa: CASRVLAGGNNEQFF; CDR3nt: TGTGCCAGCAGAGTCTTAGCGGGAGGTAACAATGAGCAGTTCTTC
abundance: -; d_gene: -; j_gene: TRBJ2-7; v_gene: TRBV20-1; CDR3aa: CGARQGRERYF; CDR3nt: TGCGGTGCCAGGCAGGGGCGCGAGCGGTACTTC
abundance: -; d_gene: -; j_gene: TRBJ1-2; v_gene: TRBV20-1; CDR3aa: CSANQQGIYRYTF; CDR3nt: TGCAGTGCTAATCAACAGGGAATCTATCGCTACACCTTC
abundance: many; d_gene: -; j_gene: TRBJ2-7; v_gene: TRBV7-9; CDR3aa: CASSKIRDGSYEQYF; CDR3nt: TGTGCCAGCAGCAAGATCCGGGACGGGAGCTACGAGCAGTACTTC
abundance: many; d_gene: -; j_gene: TRBJ1-1; v_gene: TRBV5-1; CDR3aa: CASSLYTRNTEAFF; CDR3nt: TGCGCCAGCAGCTTGTATACACGGAACACTGAAGCTTTCTTT
abundance: -; d_gene: -; j_gene: TRBJ1-1; v_gene: TRBV4-1; CDR3aa: CASSQELRPNTEAFF; CDR3nt: TGCGCCAGCAGCCAAGAATTACGCCCGAACACTGAAGCTTTCTTT
abundance: many; d_gene: TRBD1; j_gene: TRBJ2-1; v_gene: TRBV28; CDR3aa: CASSEQGGQFF; CDR3nt: TGTGCCAGCAGTGAACAGGGGGGGCAGTTCTTC
abundance: many; d_gene: TRBD2; j_gene: TRBJ2-3; v_gene: TRBV10-3; CDR3aa: CASNPKTSGRDTQYF; CDR3nt: TGTGCCTCTAACCCAAAGACTAGCGGGAGAGATACGCAGTATTTT
abundance: many; d_gene: -; j_gene: TRBJ2-2; v_gene: TRBV11-2; CDR3aa: CASRQTGASNTGELFF; CDR3nt: TGTGCCAGCAGGCAAACGGGGGCCTCGAACACCGGGGAGCTGTTTTTT
abundance: many; d_gene: -; j_gene: TRBJ2-2; v_gene: TRBV7-6; CDR3aa: CASRGGPGTSNTGELFF; CDR3nt: TGTGCCAGCAGGGGCGGGCCGGGAACCTCGAACACCGGGGAGCTGTTTTTT
abundance: many; d_gene: -; j_gene: TRBJ2-1; v_gene: TRBV18; CDR3aa: CASSPRVAEMYNEQFF; CDR3nt: TGTGCCAGCTCACCACGGGTAGCGGAAATGTACAATGAGCAGTTCTTC
abundance: many; d_gene: -; j_gene: TRBJ2-7; v_gene: TRBV10-2; CDR3aa: CASLRQGSYEQYF; CDR3nt: TGCGCCAGCCTGCGGCAGGGCTCCTACGAGCAGTACTTC
abundance: many; d_gene: TRBD1; j_gene: TRBJ1-5; v_gene: TRBV6-1; CDR3aa: CASREWTGNGNQPQHF; CDR3nt: TGTGCCAGCAGGGAATGGACAGGCAACGGCAATCAGCCCCAGCATTTT
abundance: many; d_gene: -; j_gene: TRBJ1-1; v_gene: TRBV14; CDR3aa: CASSHRGLLTEAFF; CDR3nt: TGTGCCAGCAGCCACAGGGGACTACTCACTGAAGCTTTCTTT
abundance: many; d_gene: -; j_gene: TRBJ1-2; v_gene: TRBV7-8; CDR3aa: CASSPAGGSGYTF; CDR3nt: TGTGCCAGCAGCCCCGCCGGGGGTTCTGGCTACACCTTC
abundance: many; d_gene: TRBD1; j_gene: TRBJ1-1; v_gene: TRBV4-2; CDR3aa: CASSQPTGVQDTEAFF; CDR3nt: TGTGCCAGCAGCCAACCAACAGGGGTTCAGGACACTGAAGCTTTCTTT
abundance: many; d_gene: TRBD2; j_gene: TRBJ2-7; v_gene: TRBV6-2/TRBV6-3; CDR3aa: CASSLHPGGAYEQYF; CDR3nt: TGTGCCAGCAGCCTCCACCCGGGGGGGGCCTACGAGCAGTACTTC